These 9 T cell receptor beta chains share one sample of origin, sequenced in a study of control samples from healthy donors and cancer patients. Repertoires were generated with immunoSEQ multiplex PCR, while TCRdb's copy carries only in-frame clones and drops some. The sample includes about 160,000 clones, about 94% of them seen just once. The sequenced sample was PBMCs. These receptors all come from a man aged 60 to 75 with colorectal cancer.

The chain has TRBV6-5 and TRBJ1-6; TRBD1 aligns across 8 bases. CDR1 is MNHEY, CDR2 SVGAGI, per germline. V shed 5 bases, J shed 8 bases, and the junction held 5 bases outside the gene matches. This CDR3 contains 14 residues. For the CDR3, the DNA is TGTGCCAGCAGTCTTGGACAGGGAGATTCACCCCTCCACTTT. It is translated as CASSLGQGDSPLHF.

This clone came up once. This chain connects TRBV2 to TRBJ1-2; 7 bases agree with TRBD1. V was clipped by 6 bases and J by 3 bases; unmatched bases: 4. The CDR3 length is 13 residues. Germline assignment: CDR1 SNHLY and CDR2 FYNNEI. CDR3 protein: CASSLRGDYGYTF. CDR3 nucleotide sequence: TGTGCCAGCAGCCTCAGGGGGGACTATGGCTACACCTTC.

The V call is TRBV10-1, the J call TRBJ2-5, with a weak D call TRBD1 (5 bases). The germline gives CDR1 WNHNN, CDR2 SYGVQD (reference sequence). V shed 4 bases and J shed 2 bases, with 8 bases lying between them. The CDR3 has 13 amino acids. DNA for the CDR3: TGCGCCAGCAGTGCAGGGCTACAAGAGACCCAGTACTTC. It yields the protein CASSAGLQETQYF.

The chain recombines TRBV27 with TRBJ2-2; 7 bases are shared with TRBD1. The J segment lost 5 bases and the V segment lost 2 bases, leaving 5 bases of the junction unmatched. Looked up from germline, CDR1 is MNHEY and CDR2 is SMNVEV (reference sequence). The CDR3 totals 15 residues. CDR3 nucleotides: TGTGCCAGCAGTTTAGGACAGGTCTTAACCGGGGAGCTGTTTTTT. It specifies CASSLGQVLTGELFF.

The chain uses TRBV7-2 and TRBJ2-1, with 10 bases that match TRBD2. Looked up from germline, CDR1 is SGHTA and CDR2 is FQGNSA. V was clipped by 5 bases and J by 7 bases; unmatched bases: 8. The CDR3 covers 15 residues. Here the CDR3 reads CASSPGTSAGNEQFF. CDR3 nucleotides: TGTGCCAGCAGCCCGGGGACTAGCGCGGGAAATGAGCAGTTCTTC.

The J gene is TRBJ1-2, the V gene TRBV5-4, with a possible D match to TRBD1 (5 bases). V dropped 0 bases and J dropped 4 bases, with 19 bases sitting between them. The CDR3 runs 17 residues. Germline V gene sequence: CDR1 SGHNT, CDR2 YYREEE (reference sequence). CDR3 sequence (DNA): TGTGCCAGCAGCTTGGGGCTGCGGGGGGGTTCGGGCTATGGCTACACCTTC. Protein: CASSLGLRGGSGYGYTF.

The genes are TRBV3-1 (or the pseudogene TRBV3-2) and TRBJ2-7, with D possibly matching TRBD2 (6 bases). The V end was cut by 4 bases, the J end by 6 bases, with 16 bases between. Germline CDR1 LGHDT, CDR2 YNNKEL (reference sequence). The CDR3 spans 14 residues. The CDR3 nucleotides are TGTGCCAGCAGCCCCTCGCAGGGAGGAGCCGAGCAGTACTTC. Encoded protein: CASSPSQGGAEQYF.

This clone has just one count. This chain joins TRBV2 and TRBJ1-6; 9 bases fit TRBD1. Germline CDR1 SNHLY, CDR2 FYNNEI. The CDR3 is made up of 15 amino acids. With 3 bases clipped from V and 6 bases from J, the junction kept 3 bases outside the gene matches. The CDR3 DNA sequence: TGTGCCAGCAGTGACGACAGGGGGACTAATTCACCCCTCCACTTT. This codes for CASSDDRGTNSPLHF. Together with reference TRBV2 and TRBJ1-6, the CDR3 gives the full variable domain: EPEVTQTPSHQVTQMGQEVILRCVPISNHLYFYWYRQILGQKVEFLVSFYNNEISEKSEIFDDQFSVERPDGSNFTLKIRSTKLEDSAMYFCASSDDRGTNSPLHFGNGTRLTVT.

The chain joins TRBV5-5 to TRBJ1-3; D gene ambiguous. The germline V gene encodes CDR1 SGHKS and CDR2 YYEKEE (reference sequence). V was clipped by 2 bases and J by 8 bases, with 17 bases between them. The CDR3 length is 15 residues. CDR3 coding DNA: TGTGCCAGCAGCTTAGGAGGATATTTCGGCGACACCATATATTTT. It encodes CASSLGGYFGDTIYF.